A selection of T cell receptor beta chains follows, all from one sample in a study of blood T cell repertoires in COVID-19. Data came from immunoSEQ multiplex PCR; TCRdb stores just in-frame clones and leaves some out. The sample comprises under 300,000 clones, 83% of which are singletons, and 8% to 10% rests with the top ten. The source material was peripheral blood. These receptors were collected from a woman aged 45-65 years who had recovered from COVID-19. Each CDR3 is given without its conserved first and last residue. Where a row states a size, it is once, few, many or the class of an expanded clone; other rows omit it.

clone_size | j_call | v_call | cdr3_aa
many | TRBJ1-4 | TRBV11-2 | ASSTTATNEKLF
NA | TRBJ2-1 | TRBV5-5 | ASSRGLAGDNEQF
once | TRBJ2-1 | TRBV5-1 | ASSPRSGTSGGSSYNEQF
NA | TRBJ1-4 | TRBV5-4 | ASSQGQGNEKLF
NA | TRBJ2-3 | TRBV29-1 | SVGASGGVTDTQY
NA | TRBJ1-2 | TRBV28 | ASRSGILYGYT
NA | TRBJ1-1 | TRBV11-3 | ASSADSDTEAF
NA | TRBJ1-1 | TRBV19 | ASTKIQGVGNTEAF
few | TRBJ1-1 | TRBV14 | ASSQERGVTEAF
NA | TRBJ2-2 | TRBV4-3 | ASTRVAYTGELF
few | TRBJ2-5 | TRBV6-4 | ASSDFVETQY
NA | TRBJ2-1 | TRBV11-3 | ASSPARAGGYEQF
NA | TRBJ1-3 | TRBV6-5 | ASSYSWGQGGNTIY
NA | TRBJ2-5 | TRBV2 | ASSAEGTSAETQY
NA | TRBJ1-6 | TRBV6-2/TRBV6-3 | ASSHTVLSSPLH
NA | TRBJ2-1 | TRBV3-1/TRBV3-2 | ASSQGGDNEQF
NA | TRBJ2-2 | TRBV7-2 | ASSRTGYTGELF
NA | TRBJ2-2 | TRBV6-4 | ASSDGLAGDTGELF
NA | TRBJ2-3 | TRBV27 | ATFSGILSTQY
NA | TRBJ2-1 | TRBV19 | ASSMGLTSGSSYNEQF
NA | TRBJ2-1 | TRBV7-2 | ASSFLGTGINEQF
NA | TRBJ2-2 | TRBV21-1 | ASSHLLSQGELF
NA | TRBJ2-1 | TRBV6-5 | ASSPGTSGGNEQF
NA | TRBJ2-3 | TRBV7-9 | ASSLAAASTDTQY
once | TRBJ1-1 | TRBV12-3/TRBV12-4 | ASSWGTGTEAF
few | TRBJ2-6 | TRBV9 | ASSGTGTSGGLSGANVLT
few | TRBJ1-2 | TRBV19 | ASSMDRDYGYT
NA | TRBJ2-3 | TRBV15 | ATSRDLSFNTDTQY